This entry describes one T cell receptor beta chain. Germline V gene sequence: CDR1 LGHNA, CDR2 YNFKEQ. The CDR3 covers 16 residues. V was pared by 3 bases and J by 3 bases, with 15 bases between. These data belong to a study of blood T cell repertoires in COVID-19. Sequenced by immunoSEQ multiplex PCR; TCRdb stores in-frame clones only, minus some. Of about 36,000 clones in the sample, about 80% were seen once. V and J are TRBV4-2 and TRBJ1-5; D is unclear. The receptor was derived from a man aged 55 to 70 with active COVID-19. Sequenced sample: peripheral blood. The chain's CDR3 is CASSQAGAGNNQPQHF. The CDR3 region has the DNA TGTGCCAGCAGCCAGGCCGGCGCAGGTAACAATCAGCCCCAGCATTTT.